Here is one TCR beta chain with its context. Its target is unknown. The entry originates in a study of shared clonotypes between healthy human individuals. Study-wide results and caveats: It was the non-shared clonotypes that had lower generation probabilities than clonotypes shared by all four donors. Even with large depth, rarefaction showed that sorted-subset sequencing was incomplete. The study sampled only blood, and tissue repertoires likely differ. Relative to memory subsets, naive subsets generally showed larger estimated richness.

Method: immunoSEQ multiplex PCR; TCRdb's copy keeps in-frame clones and lacks some. The data hold roughly 1,500,000 clones, with 98% observed a single time. The receptor's source is a man in his thirties or forties in good health. The specimen was naive CD4+ T cells sorted from blood. The sample's subset: CD45RA+ positively selected.

CDR3 in amino acids: CATSRANSHYEQYF. The CDR3 DNA reads as TGTGCCACCAGCAGAGCGAACAGCCATTACGAGCAGTACTTC. V is TRBV15 and J is TRBJ2-7, with D uncertain. Trimming removed 1 base from V and 4 bases from J, with 11 bases in between. The length of the CDR3 is 14 residues. Germline CDR1 and CDR2: LNHNV and YYDKDF (reference sequence).